This T cell receptor (beta chain) was found in a study of cytomegalovirus exposure and HLA in healthy donors. Study observations and caveats: The records held CMV serostatus as the only immune exposure information.

The PCR ran on 60 Vbeta and 13 Jbeta primers. Method: immunoSEQ multiplex PCR; TCRdb's copy keeps in-frame clones and lacks some. The data contain fewer than 300,000 clones, under 90% of them singletons. As concerns this clone: Its antigen remains unidentified.

Losses at the gene ends were 3 bases for V and 6 bases for J; bases not matched to a gene: 14. Germline values: CDR1 MDHEN, CDR2 SYDVKM. This CDR3 has 17 residues. This sequence was found in a girl aged 2 to 9 in good health and CMV-seronegative. V gene TRBV28 combines with J gene TRBJ1-1, with 9 bases that match TRBD1. Sequencing was done on a sample of PBMCs. CDR3 nucleotides: TGTGCCAGCAGTTTTGCGGACAGGGGATACGGTCGGGCTGAAGCTTTCTTT. This encodes CASSFADRGYGRAEAFF.